The 7 T cell receptor beta chains below all came from one sample that was sequenced in a study of cytomegalovirus exposure and HLA in healthy donors. PCR was performed using 60 Vbeta and 13 Jbeta primers. Here immunoSEQ multiplex PCR was the method, and the copy in TCRdb shows in-frame clones only, minus some. The sample carries approximately 110,000 clones, about four fifths recorded once. Material: PBMCs. These receptors were taken from a middle-aged man in good health and CMV-seronegative.

Notes on this clone: An end of the junction does not agree with germline; a read error may underlie this. This sequence joins TRBV5-6 and TRBJ1-2; D gene uncertain. The CDR3 has 13 residues. CDR1 and CDR2 (germline): SGHDT, YYEEEE. CDR3 residues: CAGSLGANYGYTF. DNA for the CDR3: TGTGCCGGCAGCTTGGGAGCTAACTATGGCTACACCTTC.

The J gene is TRBJ2-2, the V gene TRBV4-1; 8 bases line up with TRBD2. The length of the CDR3 is 17 residues. Looked up from germline, CDR1 is MGHRA and CDR2 is YSYEKL. J gave up 1 base and V 4 bases, and 8 bases lay outside the gene matches. CDR3 region: CASSPFMAGGNTGELFF. The CDR3 nucleotides are TGCGCCAGCAGCCCCTTTATGGCGGGGGGGAACACCGGGGAGCTGTTTTTT.

This chain uses TRBV9 with TRBJ2-2; D perhaps matches TRBD2 (6 bases). V was trimmed by 0 bases and J by 4 bases, leaving 10 bases between them. This CDR3 comprises 15 residues. CDR1 is SGDLS, CDR2 YYNGEE, per germline. The CDR3: CASSVGAGSTGELFF. For the CDR3, the DNA is TGTGCCAGCAGCGTAGGGGCGGGGTCCACCGGGGAGCTGTTTTTT.

This clone was seen a few times. This chain links TRBV27 with TRBJ2-7; maybe TRBD2 (5 bases). Germline V gene data show CDR1 as MNHEY and CDR2 as SMNVEV (reference sequence). The CDR3 runs to 12 residues. V gave up 9 bases and J gave up 3 bases, with 12 bases separating them. The DNA of the CDR3 is TGTGCCAGTAGACGGGATCGCTACGAGCAGTACTTC. Amino acid sequence: CASRRDRYEQYF.

The chain has TRBV2 and TRBJ2-4; possible D gene TRBD1, 7 bases. The ends were cut back, 5 bases at V and 3 bases at J, with 14 bases in the middle. Germline CDR1 and CDR2: SNHLY and FYNNEI. The length of the CDR3 is 15 residues. The CDR3 reads CASSQPGGGKNIQYF. In DNA form, the CDR3 reads TGTGCCAGCAGTCAACCAGGGGGAGGCAAAAACATTCAGTACTTC.

This clone has only a few counts. The V gene is TRBV18, the J gene TRBJ1-2, with no clear D. The CDR3 extends over 13 amino acids. V was clipped by 6 bases and J by 3 bases, with 11 bases between them. From germline, CDR1 is KGHSH and CDR2 LQKENI. Here the CDR3 reads CASSLGVDYGYTF. CDR3 bases: TGTGCCAGCTCCCTCGGAGTGGACTATGGCTACACCTTC.

This clone came up a few times. V is TRBV28 and J is TRBJ2-1, with a weak D call TRBD1 (6 bases). Germline CDR1 MDHEN, CDR2 SYDVKM. V was pared by 4 bases and J by 8 bases, with 15 bases between. This CDR3 has 14 amino acids. The CDR3 here is CASSSAGVVYEQFF. Here the CDR3 DNA reads TGTGCCAGCAGTTCGGCAGGGGTTGTTTATGAGCAGTTCTTC.